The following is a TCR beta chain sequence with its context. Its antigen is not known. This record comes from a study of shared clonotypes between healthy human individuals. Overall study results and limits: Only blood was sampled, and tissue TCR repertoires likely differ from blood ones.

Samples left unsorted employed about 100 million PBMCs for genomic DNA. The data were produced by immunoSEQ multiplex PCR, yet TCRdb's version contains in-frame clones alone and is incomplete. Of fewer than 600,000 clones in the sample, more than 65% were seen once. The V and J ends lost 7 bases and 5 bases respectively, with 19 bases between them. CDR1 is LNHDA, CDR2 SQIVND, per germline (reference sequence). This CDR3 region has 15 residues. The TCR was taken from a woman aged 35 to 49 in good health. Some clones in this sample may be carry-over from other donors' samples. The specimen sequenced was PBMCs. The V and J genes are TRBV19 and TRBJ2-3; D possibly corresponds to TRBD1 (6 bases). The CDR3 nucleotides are TGTGCCAGTACCTACTTCCCGGGACAAGGAGATACGCAGTATTTT. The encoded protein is CASTYFPGQGDTQYF.